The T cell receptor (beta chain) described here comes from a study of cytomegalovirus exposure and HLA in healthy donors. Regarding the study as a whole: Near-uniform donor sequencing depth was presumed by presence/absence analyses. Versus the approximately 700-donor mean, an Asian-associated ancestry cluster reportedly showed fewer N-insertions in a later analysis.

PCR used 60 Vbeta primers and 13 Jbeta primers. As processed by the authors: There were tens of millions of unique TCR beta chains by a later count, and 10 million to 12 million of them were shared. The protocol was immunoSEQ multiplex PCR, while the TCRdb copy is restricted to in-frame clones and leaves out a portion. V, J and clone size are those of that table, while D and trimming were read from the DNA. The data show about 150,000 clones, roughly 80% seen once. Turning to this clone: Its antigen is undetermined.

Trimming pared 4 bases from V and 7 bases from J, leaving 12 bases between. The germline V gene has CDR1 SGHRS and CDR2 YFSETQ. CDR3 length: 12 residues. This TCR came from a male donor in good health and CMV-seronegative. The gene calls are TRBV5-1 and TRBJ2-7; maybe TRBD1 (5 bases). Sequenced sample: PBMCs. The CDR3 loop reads CASSIAGWEQYF. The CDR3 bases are TGCGCCAGCAGCATCGCAGGGTGGGAGCAGTACTTC.